This entry features one TCR beta chain sequence. The data were produced by immunoSEQ multiplex PCR, yet TCRdb's version contains in-frame clones alone and is incomplete. Of approximately 69,000 clones listed, around four fifths are singletons. These data come from a study of OX40 agonist ivuxolimab in advanced cancers. Trimming left V 8 bases short and J 6 bases short, with 10 bases between. Germline lookup yields CDR1 WSHSY and CDR2 SAAADI. CDR3 length: 12 residues. The clonotype originates from an adult with an advanced solid tumor such as melanoma, head and neck, liver or kidney cancer. Sequences were derived from CD4+ or CD8+ T cells sorted from blood, sampled in a trial of the OX40 agonist ivuxolimab. The chain couples TRBV10-2 to TRBJ2-2; D gene unclear. The CDR3 region is CASPTPSGELFF. Written as DNA, the CDR3 is TGCGCCAGCCCGACGCCTTCCGGGGAGCTGTTTTTT.